The TCR beta chain under discussion was sequenced for a study of CD8 T cell repertoires and HIV-1 epitope variants. The CDR3 runs 13 residues. V lost 7 bases to trimming and J lost 1 base; unmatched junction nucleotides: 3. Germline CDR1 MDHEN, CDR2 SYDVKM. Measured with immunoSEQ multiplex PCR; TCRdb has only the in-frame clones, and not every one. Among 95,000 or so clones, over 70% were seen once, and the ten largest hold under 30%. The chain couples TRBV28 to TRBJ1-1, with 7 bases matching TRBD1. The clonotype was recovered from a male donor with HIV. What was sequenced was uncultured baseline CD8+ T cells from peripheral blood mononuclear cells (PBMCs). In DNA form, the CDR3 reads TGTGCCAGCACCTGGACAGGGAACACTGAAGCTTTCTTT. It yields the protein CASTWTGNTEAFF. Drawing the rest from reference TRBV28 and TRBJ1-1, the complete variable domain is DVKVTQSSRYLVKRTGEKVFLECVQDMDHENMFWYRQDPGLGLRLIYFSYDVKMKEKGDIPEGYSVSREKKERFSLILESASTNQTSMYLCASTWTGNTEAFFGQGTRLTVV.